This T cell receptor beta chain originates from a study of CD8 T cells in Susac syndrome. Peripheral blood CD8+ and CD4+ T cells were profiled by TCR beta sequencing. The multiple sclerosis control group comprised treatment-naive patients with stable or active relapsing-remitting disease. RNA in amounts of about 0.5 to 1 ug was reverse transcribed with random hexamers. Amplification of TCR beta CDR3 across 54 Vbeta and 13 Jbeta was performed with immunoSEQ multiplex PCR. A single record per CDR3 protein comes from TCRdb applying MiXCR to the immunoSEQ multiplex PCR reads. The data contain approximately 280,000 distinct CDR3 sequences, about 88% of them singletons. Germline V CDR1 and CDR2: SGDLS, YYNGEE. V shed 3 bases and J 6 bases; nucleotides not matched to a gene: 5. The CDR3 contains 15 residues.

Specimen: CD8+ T cells from PBMCs. The chain carries TRBV9 and TRBJ2-1; 11 nucleotides match TRBD2. The source is a human donor with multiple sclerosis. The DNA of the CDR3 is TGTGCCAGCAGCGATACTAGCGGGAGTCCCAATGAGCAGTTCTTC. Translating it yields CASSDTSGSPNEQFF.